The 25 T cell receptor beta chains below all came from one sample that was sequenced in a study of Graves' ophthalmopathy and Graves' hyperthyroidism. From RNA, the CDR3 regions of TCR beta chains were amplified and sequenced. Following a first-round RT-PCR that used HTBI primers, a second-round multiplex PCR was carried out. Each CDR3 protein is one row after TCRdb ran MiXCR on the multiplex PCR reads. The sample lists hundreds of thousands of distinct CDR3 sequences, 15% to 19% seen once, with 5.5% to 7% in the top ten. The sequencing sample was made of peripheral blood. Receptor source: a woman aged 18 to 35 with stable Graves' hyperthyroidism.

This clonotype came up many times. The chain carries TRBV12-3 or TRBV12-4 and TRBJ2-5; TRBD1 might be the D (7 bases). This CDR3 has 14 amino acids. V lost 5 bases to trimming and J lost 5 bases, with 15 bases between them. CDR3 DNA sequence: TGTGCCAGCAGTGTCAGGGGGACTTTGGAGACCCAGTACTTC. Translated: CASSVRGTLETQYF.

Ten or more counts support this clonotype. The CDR3 DNA reads TGTGCCAGCAGTCCGCCGGACAGGGGTGTTAAATCACCCCTCCACTTT. Its translation is CASSPPDRGVKSPLHF. The chain is built from TRBV27 and TRBJ1-6; 9 bases fit TRBD1. This CDR3 contains 16 residues. Germline V gene sequence: CDR1 MNHEY, CDR2 SMNVEV (reference sequence). The V and J ends lost 5 bases and 10 bases, in that order; junction bases with no gene match: 12.

This clonotype appeared many times. The chain carries TRBV13 and TRBJ1-2; unclear D gene. V dropped 0 bases and J dropped 5 bases, with 10 bases sitting between them. The germline CDR1 and CDR2 sequences are PRHDT and FYEKMQ (reference sequence). The CDR3 contains 14 residues. CDR3 protein: CASSLGGEAYGYTF. The CDR3 nucleotides are TGTGCCAGCAGCTTAGGCGGTGAGGCTTATGGCTACACCTTC. Looking up the rest from reference TRBV13 and TRBJ1-2 gives the full variable domain: AAGVIQSPRHLIKEKRETATLKCYPIPRHDTVYWYQQGPGQDPQFLISFYEKMQSDKGSIPDRFSAQQFSDYHSELNMSSLELGDSALYFCASSLGGEAYGYTFGSGTRLTVV.

For the CDR3, the DNA is TGTGCCACCAGCCCTCTCCAGGGACAGGGAAATTCACCCCTCCACTTT. Amino acid sequence: CATSPLQGQGNSPLHF. The chain uses TRBV15 and TRBJ1-6; 9 bases agree with TRBD1. Germline V gene data show CDR1 as LNHNV and CDR2 as YYDKDF (reference sequence). The trim removed 5 bases at V and 7 bases at J, leaving 9 bases unmatched. The CDR3 has 16 residues. The entire variable domain, with the rest obtained from reference TRBV15 and TRBJ1-6, is as follows: DAMVIQNPRYQVTQFGKPVTLSCSQTLNHNVMYWYQQKSSQAPKLLFHYYDKDFNNEADTPDNFQSRRPNTSFCFLDIRSPGLGDTAMYLCATSPLQGQGNSPLHFGNGTRLTVT.

This clonotype came up many times. This chain connects TRBV30 to TRBJ1-2, with a weak D call TRBD1 (5 bases). Trimming took off 1 base at V and 2 bases at J, with 14 bases between the two ends. Germline CDR1 reads GTSNPN; CDR2 reads SVGIG (reference sequence). The CDR3 loop spans 15 amino acids. The CDR3 DNA sequence: TGTGCCTGGAGTGGCTCAGGGTGCTTAAACTATGGCTACACCTTC. It specifies CAWSGSGCLNYGYTF.

This clonotype was detected only a few times. The chain has TRBV19 and TRBJ2-2; TRBD1 aligns across 8 bases. Unmatched junction bases numbered 3, after V lost 8 bases and J lost 1 base. This CDR3 is built from 14 residues. CDR1 LNHDA and CDR2 SQIVND come from the germline V gene (reference sequence). CDR3 residues: CASLQGGNTGELFF. CDR3 nucleotide sequence: TGTGCCAGTCTACAGGGGGGGAACACCGGGGAGCTGTTTTTT.

In this sample, this clonotype turned up many times. The chain joins TRBV14 to TRBJ1-1; the D is unclear. Germline CDR1 reads SGHDN; CDR2 reads FVKESK. V shed 4 bases and J shed 4 bases, with 13 bases lying between them. This CDR3 region has 14 residues. This chain's CDR3 is CASSPPRKATEAFF. For the CDR3, the DNA is TGTGCCAGCAGCCCCCCGAGGAAGGCCACTGAAGCTTTCTTT.

Worth noting for this clonotype: A much larger clone sits a single nucleotide away, making a read error possible. V is TRBV6-2 or TRBV6-3 and J is TRBJ2-5; 7 positions agree with TRBD1. Germline CDR1 reads MNHEY; CDR2 reads SVGEGT. The CDR3 covers 14 residues. CDR3 sequence reads: CASSFGTAQETKYF. In DNA form, the CDR3 reads TGTGCCAGCAGTTTCGGGACAGCCCAAGAGACCAAGTACTTC.

Many counts were recorded for this clonotype. The chain combines TRBV27 with TRBJ1-2; D unresolved. Deletions cut 2 bases from V and 0 bases from J, with 7 bases between. Germline CDR1 and CDR2: MNHEY and SMNVEV (reference sequence). This CDR3 is 14 amino acids long. The CDR3 loop reads CASSLVDSNYGYTF. CDR3 bases: TGTGCCAGCAGTTTAGTGGACTCTAACTATGGCTACACCTTC.

Only a few counts were recorded for this clonotype. Possible read error: a much larger clone is one base away. This CDR3 is missing its conserved last phenylalanine or tryptophan, likely due to a read error. V and J are TRBV27 and TRBJ1-2; tentative D call: TRBD1 (6 bases). This CDR3 is 13 amino acids long. Trimming pared 8 bases from V and 4 bases from J, leaving 14 bases between. In germline, CDR1 is MNHEY, CDR2 SMNVEV (reference sequence). In nucleotides, the CDR3 is TGTGCCAGCCGAGACAGGTCGGGCTATGGCTACACCGTC. Protein: CASRDRSGYGYTV.

This clonotype was seen many times. The rearrangement links TRBV11-3 to TRBJ2-7; either TRBD1 or TRBD2 may fit D (6 bases each). Trimming removed 1 base at V and 4 bases at J, with 17 bases between. This CDR3 region has 16 residues. CDR1 and CDR2 (germline): SGHNT, YENEEA. DNA for the CDR3: TGTGCCAGCAGCTTAGTAAATGGAGGGGGATCGTACGAGCAGTACTTC. Amino acid sequence: CASSLVNGGGSYEQYF.

In its sample, this clonotype was seen many times. The chain links TRBV28 to TRBJ1-6, with TRBD1 identical over 9 bases. The CDR3 contains 14 residues. Unmatched junction bases numbered 3, after V lost 5 bases and J lost 7 bases. From germline, CDR1 is MDHEN and CDR2 SYDVKM. In DNA form, the CDR3 reads TGTGCCAGCAGTACAGGGGGCGTGAATTCACCCCTCCACTTT. Translating gives CASSTGGVNSPLHF.

This clonotype was detected many times. This chain uses TRBV6-1 with TRBJ1-5; D possibly corresponds to TRBD1 (5 bases). With 0 bases removed from V and 9 bases from J, the gap between germline ends came to 18 bases. Germline lookup yields CDR1 MNHNS and CDR2 SASEGT. CDR3 length equals 16 residues. CDR3 DNA: TGTGCCAGCAGTGAAGCCCCACAGGCGGTCACGAGGCCCCAGCATTTT. Translated, it gives CASSEAPQAVTRPQHF.

This clonotype was detected ten times or more. The V and J genes are TRBV7-2 and TRBJ1-6, with no clear D. The V end lost 1 base, the J end lost 13 bases, and 11 bases lay between the germline ends. The CDR3 totals 13 residues. The germline V gene encodes CDR1 SGHTA and CDR2 FQGNSA. The CDR3 spells CASSLGVGMPLHF. Here the CDR3 DNA reads TGTGCCAGCAGCTTAGGTGTGGGGATGCCCCTCCACTTT.

This clonotype came up many times. J is TRBJ2-7 and V is TRBV7-9; D not resolved. This CDR3 region has 14 residues. Per germline, CDR1 SEHNR and CDR2 FQNEAQ (reference sequence). V was pared by 7 bases and J by 3 bases, with 16 bases between. The chain's CDR3 is CASTRPPDNYEQYF. Written as DNA, the CDR3 is TGTGCCAGCACCCGCCCTCCCGATAACTACGAGCAGTACTTC.

Notes on this clonotype: With a much larger clone just one base away, this may be a read error. The chain carries TRBV7-6 and TRBJ2-5; D could derive from TRBD1 or TRBD2 (5 bases each). This CDR3 contains 16 residues. Trimming cost V 4 bases and J 1 base, with 16 bases left between them. Germline V CDR1 and CDR2: SGHVS, FNYEAQ. The CDR3 DNA is TGTGCCAGCAGCTCCCAGCTAGTGGGGGTCCAAGAGACCCAGTACTTC. Translating gives CASSSQLVGVQETQYF.

This clonotype was recorded a few times. The chain couples TRBV11-2 to TRBJ1-5; a weak D match, TRBD1 (5 bases). Germline CDR1 SGHAT, CDR2 FQNNGV. CDR3 size: 18 residues. V gave up 4 bases and J gave up 1 base, with 20 bases separating them. CDR3 coding DNA: TGTGCCAGCAGCTCTACCCGGGGGGACGGATTGAGCAATCAGCCCCAGCATTTT. The encoded protein is CASSSTRGDGLSNQPQHF.

The chain couples TRBV6-5 to TRBJ1-2; 8 positions match TRBD1. The CDR3 loop spans 16 amino acids. The V and J ends lost 0 bases and 6 bases, in that order; junction bases with no gene match: 9. Germline CDR1 and CDR2: MNHEY and SVGAGI. The CDR3 nucleotides read TGTGCCAGCAGTTACTCATCACCAGGGGGCGACGATGGCTACACCTTC. Translated: CASSYSSPGGDDGYTF.

This clonotype was seen at least ten times. The V gene is TRBV2, the J gene TRBJ2-2; 7 nucleotides match TRBD1. V was pared by 2 bases and J by 7 bases, with 4 bases of the junction left unmatched. CDR3 length equals 14 residues. Germline V lookup: CDR1 SNHLY, CDR2 FYNNEI. CDR3 nucleotide sequence: TGTGCCAGCAGTGAAAAAACAGGGGACGGGGAGCTGTTTTTT. It is translated as CASSEKTGDGELFF.

This clonotype was counted at least ten times. The genes are TRBV19 and TRBJ1-5; D ambiguous. The CDR3 is 14 residues long. V lost 2 bases and J 7 bases, leaving 12 bases between the germline ends. Per the germline V gene, CDR1 is LNHDA and CDR2 is SQIVND (reference sequence). In nucleotides, the CDR3 is TGTGCCAGTAGTATATCCGGACGGTTCCAGCCCCAGCATTTT. Its translation is CASSISGRFQPQHF.

This clonotype was seen repeatedly, ten times or more. The V gene is TRBV20-1, the J gene TRBJ1-1, with D possibly TRBD1 on 5 matching bases. Trimming pared 4 bases from V and 9 bases from J, leaving 12 bases between. Germline values: CDR1 DFQATT, CDR2 SNEGSKA (reference sequence). The CDR3 has 11 amino acids. The CDR3 DNA follows: TGCAGTGCTATCTATAGGGGCAAAGCTTTCTTT. Its translation is CSAIYRGKAFF.

The rearrangement links TRBV4-1 to TRBJ1-1; D ambiguous. The CDR3 loop spans 16 amino acids. From germline, CDR1 is MGHRA and CDR2 YSYEKL. Trimming took 1 base from V and 4 from J, leaving 16 bases between them. CDR3 residues: CASSQVEVTRSTEAFF. CDR3 in DNA: TGCGCCAGCAGCCAAGTAGAGGTTACCAGGAGCACTGAAGCTTTCTTT.

This clonotype was seen many times. This rearrangement joins TRBV6-1 to TRBJ2-7; TRBD1 agrees at 8 bases. J gave up 6 bases and V 6 bases, and 4 bases lay outside the gene matches. This CDR3 has 12 amino acids. The germline gives CDR1 MNHNS, CDR2 SASEGT. CDR3 sequence: CASRDRAAEQYF. The DNA of the CDR3 is TGTGCCAGCAGGGACAGGGCGGCCGAGCAGTACTTC.

This clonotype was seen ten or more times. This CDR3 is CATRAGTGHGELFF. DNA for the CDR3: TGTGCCACCAGGGCCGGGACCGGGCATGGGGAGCTGTTTTTT. The gene calls are TRBV24-1 and TRBJ2-2; D may be TRBD1 or TRBD2 (5 bases each). V lost 7 bases to trimming and J lost 8 bases, with 16 bases between them. In germline, CDR1 is KGHDR, CDR2 SFDVKD. This CDR3 has 14 amino acids.

This clonotype appeared many times. The genes are TRBV2 and TRBJ1-5; no definite D call. The V and J ends lost 10 bases and 0 bases respectively, with 10 bases between them. The CDR3 length is 13 residues. Germline CDR1 and CDR2: SNHLY and FYNNEI. The CDR3 spells CATQVDSNQPQHF. In DNA, the CDR3 is TGTGCCACGCAAGTTGATAGCAATCAGCCCCAGCATTTT. Combining the CDR3 with reference TRBV2 and TRBJ1-5 gives the whole variable domain EPEVTQTPSHQVTQMGQEVILRCVPISNHLYFYWYRQILGQKVEFLVSFYNNEISEKSEIFDDQFSVERPDGSNFTLKIRSTKLEDSAMYFCATQVDSNQPQHFGDGTRLSIL.